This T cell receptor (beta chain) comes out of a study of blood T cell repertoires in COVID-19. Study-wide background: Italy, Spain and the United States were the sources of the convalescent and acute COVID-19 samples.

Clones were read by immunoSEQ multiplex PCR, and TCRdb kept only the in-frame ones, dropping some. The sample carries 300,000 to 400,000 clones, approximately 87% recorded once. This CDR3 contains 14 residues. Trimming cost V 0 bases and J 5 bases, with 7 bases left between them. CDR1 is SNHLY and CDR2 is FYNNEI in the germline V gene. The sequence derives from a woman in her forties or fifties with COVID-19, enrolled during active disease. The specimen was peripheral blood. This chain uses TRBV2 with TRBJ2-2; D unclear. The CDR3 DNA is TGTGCCAGCAGTGAAGCGTCTCGGACCGGGGAGCTGTTTTTT. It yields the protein CASSEASRTGELFF. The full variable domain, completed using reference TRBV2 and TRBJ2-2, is EPEVTQTPSHQVTQMGQEVILRCVPISNHLYFYWYRQILGQKVEFLVSFYNNEISEKSEIFDDQFSVERPDGSNFTLKIRSTKLEDSAMYFCASSEASRTGELFFGEGSRLTVL.